The 26 T cell receptor delta chains below all came from one sample that was sequenced in a study of γδ T cells in repeated Plasmodium falciparum infection. TCRdb fed the multiplex PCR reads to CATT. The sample has about 51,000 delta-chain clones; more than 1.5% are singletons. Flow sorting of PBMC yielded separate Vgamma9/Vdelta2+ and Vdelta2-negative gammadelta T cell populations for bulk repertoire analysis. The sequencing input was gamma-delta T cells from blood. These receptors came from a pool of human donors (malaria-infected and uninfected, not separated).

As to this clone: TCRdb pairs this DNA with a much larger clone's protein that differs at residue 12, likely a read error; the protein shown was translated from the DNA. V is TRDV1 and J is TRDJ1; D is perhaps TRDD3 (6 bases). TCRdb records no J gene; here it was assigned by comparing the DNA to germline. The length of the CDR3 is 21 residues. Germline V gives CDR1 TSWWSYY, CDR2 QGS. V shed 5 bases and J shed 0 bases, with 31 bases lying between them. CDR3 loop: CALGKGILWWGLPKYTDKLIF. The CDR3 DNA follows: TGTGCTCTTGGGAAGGGGATTCTTTGGTGGGGGTTACCAAAGTACACCGATAAACTCATCTTT.

This clone was counted at least ten times. A read error is the likely source, as a far larger clone sits one nucleotide away. Other DNA sequences in this sample translate to the same CDR3. V is TRDV1 and J is TRDJ2; D possibly uses TRDD2 or TRDD3 (6 bases each). Germline matching of the DNA provided the J gene here, since TCRdb leaves it blank. Germline-derived CDR1 and CDR2 are TSWWSYY and QGS. This CDR3 has 21 residues. V was clipped by 4 bases and J by 3 bases, with 30 bases between them. CDR3 residues: CALGGRLLLFGGPKVTAQLFF. CDR3 coding DNA: TGTGCTCTTGGGGGTCGACTCCTACTGTTTGGGGGGCCGAAAGTGACAGCACAACTCTTCTTT.

A few counts support this clone. The V gene is TRDV2, the J gene TRDJ1, with TRDD3 matching 8 bases. Matching the DNA to germline supplied the J gene, which TCRdb does not give. Germline CDR1 is GEAIGNYY and CDR2 is EKD. The trim removed 0 bases at V and 3 bases at J, leaving 14 bases unmatched. The CDR3 consists of 18 residues. CDR3: CACDTLSDWGGSPDKLIF. The CDR3 nucleotides are TGTGCCTGTGACACCCTTTCGGACTGGGGGGGAAGCCCCGATAAACTCATCTTT.

This clone was recorded many times. This chain links TRDV1 with TRDJ1; D not resolved. The CDR3 is 13 residues long. The ends were cut back, 2 bases at V and 1 base at J, with 5 bases in the middle. Germline lookup yields CDR1 TSWWSYY and CDR2 QGS. In nucleotides, the CDR3 is TGTGCTCTTGGGGAAGGGTTCACCGATAAACTCATCTTT. It yields the protein CALGEGFTDKLIF.

This clone was observed a handful of times. The mismatch at residue 19 between this DNA's translation and the TCRdb protein of a much larger clone likely reflects a read error; the protein shown is translated from the DNA. V gene TRAV38-2/DV8 was called; the J gene was not. The germline gives CDR1 TSESDYY, CDR2 QEAYKQQN. The CDR3 has 21 residues. CDR3 in amino acids: CAYRSALFSSRTVFLTAQPFF. CDR3 DNA sequence: TGTGCTTATAGGAGCGCGTTATTCTCCTCCCGTACTGTATTTTTGACAGCACAACCCTTCTTT.

This clone was recorded many times. The chain joins TRDV2 to TRDJ1, with TRDD3 as a possible D gene (6 bases). This CDR3 spans 14 amino acids. Trimming took off 3 bases at V and 4 bases at J, with 14 bases between the two ends. CDR1 is GEAIGNYY and CDR2 is EKD in the germline V gene. In nucleotides, the CDR3 is TGTGCCTGTGACGGCGTGGGGGGGAACGATAAACTCATCTTT. This encodes CACDGVGGNDKLIF.

As concerns this clone: This DNA translates differently at residue 19 from the TCRdb protein, which is that of a much larger clone; a read error is likely, and the protein shown is the DNA's own translation. The chain is built from TRDV2 and TRDJ1, with 13 bases lining up with TRDD3. TCRdb leaves out the J gene; it was filled in here by matching the DNA to germline. The CDR3 loop spans 22 amino acids. Germline loops: CDR1 GEAIGNYY, CDR2 EKD. The CDR3: CACDTVLTGGYAKKKHSDELIF. The CDR3, as DNA: TGTGCCTGTGACACCGTCTTAACTGGGGGATACGCTAAGAAAAAGCATAGCGATGAACTCATCTTT.

This clone is judged medium-sized. Other DNA sequences of this sample code for an identical CDR3. The chain has TRDV1 and TRDJ2; 11 bases line up with TRDD3. The CDR3 has 21 amino acids. Trimming cost V 7 bases and J 0 bases; bases outside gene matches: 19. Germline assignment: CDR1 TSWWSYY and CDR2 QGS. CDR3 nucleotide sequence: TGTGCTCTTGCCCTAGCTACCGAGGATTGGGGGATACGCGCTTTGACAGCACAACTCTTCTTT. Its translation is CALALATEDWGIRALTAQLFF.

This clone was seen at least ten times. A far larger clone is one nucleotide away, so this likely arose from a read error. At the DNA level, this CDR3 is encoded by other sequences in the same sample as well. The genes are TRDV1 and TRDJ1; possible D gene TRDD2, 7 bases. The CDR3 extends over 25 amino acids. Trimming took off 1 base at V and 0 bases at J, with 39 bases between the two ends. Germline CDR1 reads TSWWSYY; CDR2 reads QGS. The CDR3, as DNA: TGTGCTCTTGGGGAACCCCATTTCCTACGGGGTTCGTTACGCTGGGGAGCCTCCTACACCGATAAACTCATCTTT. It is translated as CALGEPHFLRGSLRWGASYTDKLIF.

This clone was detected ten times or more. This likely reflects a read error, since a far larger clone is one base away. The identical CDR3 is also encoded by other nucleotide sequences in the sample. The chain combines TRDV2 with TRDJ1; 13 nucleotides align to TRDD3. The J gene, missing from TCRdb, was assigned here through DNA to germline matching. CDR1 GEAIGNYY and CDR2 EKD come from the germline V gene. J gave up 2 bases and V 0 bases, and 14 bases lay outside the gene matches. This CDR3 comprises 20 residues. The CDR3 here is CACDTLQLGDTDSYTDKLIF. CDR3 nucleotide sequence: TGTGCCTGTGACACCCTCCAACTGGGGGATACGGATTCGTATACCGATAAACTCATCTTT.

This clone has just a few counts. This sequence is one base from a far larger clone and is likely a read error. Other DNA sequences from this sample encode an identical CDR3 as well. The rearrangement joins TRDV1 to TRDJ1; the D is unclear. TCRdb lists no J gene, so it was determined here by aligning the DNA to germline. Per germline, CDR1 TSWWSYY and CDR2 QGS. The CDR3 loop spans 16 amino acids. Trimming took off 3 bases at V and 7 bases at J, with 21 bases between the two ends. CDR3 in amino acids: CALGELIPQKEGKLIF. The DNA of the CDR3 is TGTGCTCTTGGGGAGCTTATCCCCCAAAAGGAGGGTAAACTCATCTTT.

The sample holds many counts of this clone. Translating this DNA gives a protein that differs at residue 11 from the TCRdb one, which belongs to a much larger clone; a read error is likely, and the protein shown is this translation. The J gene is TRDJ1, the V gene TRDV1; TRDD2 matches 9 bases. As TCRdb names no J gene, one was assigned here on the basis of a DNA match to germline. The germline V gene encodes CDR1 TSWWSYY and CDR2 QGS. V trimming: 4 bases; J trimming: 0 bases; junction bases outside the gene matches: 24. The CDR3 consists of 22 residues. For the CDR3, the DNA is TGTGCTCTTGGGGGTCCCGCCTTCCTACGAAGCTGGGGATGGAGGTACACCGATAAACTCATCTTT. Translating gives CALGGPAFLRSWGWRYTDKLIF.

This clone appeared a few times. Translating this DNA gives a protein that differs at residue 9 from the TCRdb one, which belongs to a much larger clone; a read error is likely, and the protein shown is this translation. This chain connects TRDV3 to TRDJ1; no reliable D call. The J gene is absent in TCRdb and was assigned here via DNA matching to germline. Deletions cut 4 bases from V and 1 base from J, with 22 bases between. Germline V gene lookup returns CDR1 TVYSNPD and CDR2 GDNSRS (reference sequence). The CDR3 extends over 16 amino acids. As DNA, the CDR3 is TGTGCCTCGTGGGCCGGGGCGCTACAGGCCACCGATAAACTCATCTTT. This sequence encodes CASWAGALQATDKLIF.

This clone was found many times. A read error is the likely source, as a far larger clone sits one nucleotide away. This CDR3 is also generated by other DNA sequences in the sample. No J gene was assigned, while the V gene was called as TRDV2; whether TRDD3, the table's D call, matches the DNA was not checked. Per the germline V gene, CDR1 is GEAIGNYY and CDR2 is EKD. CDR3 length equals 22 residues. The CDR3: CACPRNREGGYNHPLYTDKLIF. The CDR3 bases are TGTGCCTGTCCCCGTAATCGGGAAGGGGGATACAACCACCCACTGTACACCGATAAGCTCATCTTT.

Points on this clone: The protein that TCRdb holds for this DNA derives from a much larger clone and differs from the translated DNA at residue 16, which likely indicates a read error; the protein shown here is translated from the DNA. The chain has TRDV3 and TRDJ1, with 13 bases lining up with TRDD3. Assignment of the J gene here rests on matching the DNA to germline, because TCRdb gives none. Germline V gene lookup returns CDR1 TVYSNPD and CDR2 GDNSRS (reference sequence). The CDR3 sequence is 23 residues long. The junction had 28 bases not matched to a gene; V was cut back by 1 base and J by 2 bases. CDR3 in amino acids: CAFTGEPPPAYWGIRSLTDKLIF. DNA of the CDR3: TGTGCCTTTACCGGGGAGCCTCCTCCCGCTTACTGGGGGATACGCTCTTTAACCGATAAACTCATCTTT. Variable domain in full (rest from reference TRDV3 and TRDJ1): CDKVTQSSPDQTVASGSEVVLLCTYDTVYSNPDLFWYRIRPDYSFQFVFYGDNSRSEGADFTQGRFSVKHILTQKAFHLVISPVRTEDSATYYCAFTGEPPPAYWGIRSLTDKLIFGKGTRVTVEP.

This clone was seen more than once but under ten times. A single base is all that separates this from a far larger clone, so a read error is likely. Other DNA sequences in the sample encode the same CDR3. V gene TRDV1 combines with J gene TRDJ1, with 9 nucleotides matching TRDD2. TCRdb does not report a J gene; here it was assigned by matching the DNA to germline references. Per the germline V gene, CDR1 is TSWWSYY and CDR2 is QGS. This CDR3 is built from 23 residues. The CDR3 loop is CALGEPPYAFLRWGGDHTDKLIF. The DNA for the CDR3 is TGTGCCCTTGGGGAACCACCCTACGCCTTCCTACGCTGGGGGGGTGACCACACCGATAAACTCATCTTT.

This clone was seen many times. Other DNA variants within this sample encode the same CDR3. The V gene is TRDV1, the J gene TRDJ2; D may correspond to TRDD2 or TRDD3 (7 bases each). Since TCRdb gives no J gene, matching the DNA to germline was used here to assign it. V lost 4 bases to trimming and J lost 5 bases, with 29 bases between them. This CDR3 is built from 20 residues. CDR1 and CDR2 (germline): TSWWSYY, QGS. CDR3 region: CALGGAMFLPRYWGTAQLFF. The CDR3 region has the DNA TGTGCTCTTGGGGGCGCCATGTTCCTACCCCGGTACTGGGGTACAGCACAACTCTTCTTT.

Regarding this clone: A far larger clone lies a single base away; this is likely a read error. This CDR3 is also generated by other DNA sequences in the sample. This chain uses TRDV1 with TRDJ1, with TRDD3 matching 13 bases. The J gene is not listed in TCRdb, so it was assigned here from a DNA match to germline. The germline CDR1 and CDR2 sequences are TSWWSYY and QGS. V dropped 1 base and J dropped 5; count of bases not matched to a gene: 22. There are 22 residues in the CDR3. For the CDR3, the DNA is TGTGCTCTTGGGGAACCCCCGGGATTCATACTGGGGGATACGGTTCGTACTGATAAACTCATCTTT. Its translation is CALGEPPGFILGDTVRTDKLIF.

Points on this clone: TCRdb's protein for this DNA is that of a much larger clone and differs from the translation at residue 16, likely a read error; the protein shown is the DNA translation. V is TRDV1 and J is TRDJ1; the match to TRDD3 covers 12 bases. Here the J gene was assigned by germline matching of the DNA, as TCRdb has none. Trimming removed 5 bases from V and 1 base from J; junction bases left unmatched: 23. Germline V gene lookup returns CDR1 TSWWSYY and CDR2 QGS. The CDR3 runs to 22 residues. The CDR3 DNA reads as TGTGCTCTTGGGCAATACAGGTCCCTAACTGGGGGATACTTTTACTGCACCGATAAACTCATCTTT. Protein product: CALGQYRSLTGGYFYCTDKLIF.

There are a few counts of this clone. TCRdb's protein, taken from a much larger clone, differs from this DNA's translation at residue 17, likely owing to a read error; the protein displayed comes from the DNA. This chain uses TRDV3 with TRDJ1; 13 positions agree with TRDD3. Germline values: CDR1 TVYSNPD, CDR2 GDNSRS (reference sequence). This CDR3 is built from 21 residues. The chain's CDR3 is CAFSVLFYWGIRESYTEKLIF. DNA for the CDR3: TGTGCCTTTTCCGTCCTCTTTTACTGGGGGATACGCGAGTCTTACACCGAGAAACTCATATTT.

This clone was counted ten times or more. The chain is built from TRDV1 and TRDJ1, with 9 bases identical to TRDD3. The CDR3 covers 19 residues. CDR1 TSWWSYY and CDR2 QGS come from the germline V gene. V lost 2 bases, J lost 0 bases, and 13 bases stayed unmatched. The CDR3 protein is CALGEVFPNWGRHTDKLIF. The CDR3, as DNA: TGTGCTCTTGGGGAAGTTTTCCCTAACTGGGGGAGACACACCGATAAACTCATCTTT.

Concerning this clone itself: Only one base separates this from a far larger clonotype, so it likely reflects a read error. Other DNA sequences from this sample encode an identical CDR3 as well. The CDR3 spells CALGEPLFVFSRAPVTDKLIF. For the CDR3, the DNA is TGTGCTCTTGGGGAACCCCTATTTGTATTCAGTCGGGCGCCAGTCACCGATAAACTCATCTTT. This sequence joins TRDV1 and TRDJ1; D is ambiguous. Matching the DNA to germline supplied the J gene, which TCRdb does not give. CDR1 and CDR2 (germline): TSWWSYY, QGS. The ends were cut back, 1 base at V and 1 base at J, with 28 bases in the middle. CDR3 size: 21 residues.

About this clone: TCRdb assigns this DNA the protein of a much larger clone, which departs from its translation at residue 16; this likely reflects a read error, and the protein shown comes from translating the DNA. V gene TRAV38-2/DV8 combines with J gene TRDJ1; 8 nucleotides match TRDD2. TCRdb carries no J gene annotation; the J gene was assigned here by matching the DNA with germline. Germline V gene lookup returns CDR1 TSESDYY and CDR2 QEAYKQQN. This CDR3 contains 19 residues. The CDR3, as DNA: TGTGCTTATAGATTAAAAGGCCTTCCTAGTACCGGATCAACCGATAGACTCATCTTT. Translating it yields CAYRLKGLPSTGSTDRLIF.

With respect to this clone: TCRdb's protein, taken from a much larger clone, differs from this DNA's translation at residue 4, likely owing to a read error; the protein displayed comes from the DNA. This rearrangement joins TRDV3 to TRDJ1, with TRDD3 matching 11 bases. V gave up 2 bases and J gave up 0 bases; unmatched junction bases: 23. The germline V gene encodes CDR1 TVYSNPD and CDR2 GDNSRS (reference sequence). The CDR3 totals 21 residues. The CDR3 loop reads CAFAYPSYWGIASLYTDKLIF. The CDR3 DNA sequence: TGTGCCTTTGCCTACCCCTCCTACTGGGGGATAGCATCCTTGTACACCGATAAACTCATCTTT.

As to this clone: TCRdb pairs this DNA with a much larger clone's protein that differs at residue 17, likely a read error; the protein shown was translated from the DNA. The J gene went uncalled, whereas the V gene is TRDV1; TRDD3 is the table's D call and was not checked against the DNA. The germline gives CDR1 TSWWSYY, CDR2 QGS. This CDR3 contains 20 residues. This CDR3 reads CALRGGGYPGILGYTDNLIF. In DNA form, the CDR3 reads TGTGCTCTTAGAGGAGGGGGATACCCTGGGATACTGGGGTACACCGATAACCTCATCTTT.

This clone came up a few times. With only one base between it and a far larger clone, this is likely a read error. The identical CDR3 is also encoded by other nucleotide sequences in the sample. The chain recombines TRDV1 with TRDJ1; TRDD2 might be the D (7 bases). Germline CDR1 reads TSWWSYY; CDR2 reads QGS. The CDR3 extends over 20 amino acids. The CDR3 DNA is TGCGCTCTCACGCGATTCCTACTCACGGCGGGGGGACTTGGATCTGATAAACTCATCTTT. Its protein is CALTRFLLTAGGLGSDKLIF.